One sample yielded the 26 T cell receptor beta chains listed below, sequenced in a study of blood T cells in healthy people across ages. Using a J-beta primer mix together with a sample-barcoded 5' primer, a second PCR was run for about 6 to 12 cycles. Via MiXCR, TCRdb re-called the 5' RACE reads, giving one row per CDR3 protein. Of about 1.5 million distinct CDR3 sequences detected, 35% to 45% appear once; the ten largest clones hold around 4%. Sequenced input: blood. These receptors were obtained from a young woman in good health.

This clonotype occurred many times. This rearrangement joins TRBV10-3 to TRBJ2-3; D not certain. Trimming removed 3 bases from V and 2 bases from J, with 3 bases in between. The CDR3 covers 12 residues. Germline V gene lookup returns CDR1 ENHRY and CDR2 SYGVKD. The CDR3 DNA reads TGTGCCATCAGTGATACCACAGATACGCAGTATTTT. It is translated as CAISDTTDTQYF.

This clonotype was observed a few times. The CDR3: CASSPQGANQPQHF. The DNA for the CDR3 is TGTGCCAGCAGCCCACAGGGGGCCAATCAGCCCCAGCATTTT. This chain links TRBV7-2 with TRBJ1-5; 9 bases agree with TRBD1. Germline V gene lookup returns CDR1 SGHTA and CDR2 FQGNSA. V gave up 5 bases and J gave up 3 bases; unmatched junction bases: 2. The length of the CDR3 is 14 residues.

This clonotype appeared a few times. The V call is TRBV27, the J call TRBJ2-1; no clear D. The length of the CDR3 is 13 residues. V was cut by 5 bases and J by 7 bases, with 12 bases left in between. Germline V gene lookup returns CDR1 MNHEY and CDR2 SMNVEV (reference sequence). DNA for the CDR3: TGTGCCAGCAGTCCGATGTTTGGGAATGAGCAGTTCTTC. The encoded protein is CASSPMFGNEQFF.

The chain is built from TRBV7-9 and TRBJ2-1, with a possible D match to TRBD1 (7 bases). CDR3 length: 17 amino acids. Germline V CDR1 and CDR2: SEHNR, FQNEAQ (reference sequence). The germline V and J ends were trimmed by 5 bases and 0 bases, with 17 bases remaining between them. CDR3 in DNA: TGTGCCAGCAGCCCCCCCCAGGGGGGCAGCTCCTACAATGAGCAGTTCTTC. This encodes CASSPPQGGSSYNEQFF.

V usage is TRBV9 and J usage is TRBJ1-2; no definite D call. The CDR3 consists of 15 residues. The germline V and J ends were trimmed by 1 base and 0 bases, with 10 bases remaining between them. CDR1 is SGDLS and CDR2 is YYNGEE in the germline V gene. In DNA, the CDR3 is TGTGCCAGCAGCGTATTCCCTTCAGCTAACTATGGCTACACCTTC. It translates to CASSVFPSANYGYTF. The variable domain in full, with the rest retrieved from reference TRBV9 and TRBJ1-2, is DSGVTQTPKHLITATGQRVTLRCSPRSGDLSVYWYQQSLDQGLQFLIQYYNGEERAKGNILERFSAQQFPDLHSELNLSSLELGDSALYFCASSVFPSANYGYTFGSGTRLTVV.

This chain joins TRBV29-1 and TRBJ1-2; D unclear. CDR3 length: 12 amino acids. V shed 1 base and J shed 2 bases, with 5 bases lying between them. CDR1 and CDR2 (germline): SQVTM, ANQGSEA. Here the CDR3 DNA reads TGCAGCGTTGAAGTTTGGAACTATGGCTACACCTTC. It encodes CSVEVWNYGYTF.

The V gene is TRBV11-2, the J gene TRBJ2-4, with D perhaps TRBD2 (7 bases). The V gene's germline CDR1 is SGHAT and CDR2 FQNNGV. This CDR3 contains 14 residues. The germline V and J ends were trimmed by 5 bases and 8 bases, with 16 bases remaining between them. DNA for the CDR3: TGTGCCAGCAGCGGGGGGGGCAGGGTATACATTCAGTACTTC. This translates into CASSGGGRVYIQYF. Variable domain in full (rest from reference TRBV11-2 and TRBJ2-4): EAGVAQSPRYKIIEKRQSVAFWCNPISGHATLYWYQQILGQGPKLLIQFQNNGVVDDSQLPKDRFSAERLKGVDSTLKIQPAKLEDSAVYLCASSGGGRVYIQYFGAGTRLSVL.

The V and J genes are TRBV5-1 and TRBJ2-7; 11 bases align to TRBD1. The CDR3 contains 14 residues. From germline, CDR1 is SGHRS and CDR2 YFSETQ. V dropped 0 bases and J dropped 6; count of bases not matched to a gene: 2. The CDR3 DNA reads TGCGCCAGCAGCTTGGGGACAGGGGGCTCCGAGCAGTACTTC. Translating it yields CASSLGTGGSEQYF.

The rearrangement joins TRBV6-5 to TRBJ2-3; TRBD2 might be the D (7 bases). The CDR3 is 12 residues long. V lost 11 bases, J lost 4 bases, and 13 bases lay in between. The V gene's germline CDR1 is MNHEY and CDR2 SVGAGI. CDR3 sequence reads: CAARGAADTQYF. CDR3 DNA sequence: TGTGCCGCCCGGGGGGCCGCAGATACGCAGTATTTT.

This clonotype has a handful of counts. The chain uses TRBV11-2 and TRBJ2-1; D could derive from TRBD1 or TRBD2 (5 bases each). Germline CDR1 SGHAT, CDR2 FQNNGV. The CDR3 consists of 20 residues. The V end was cut by 3 bases, the J end by 3 bases, with 27 bases between. In DNA form, the CDR3 reads TGTGCCAGCAGCTTCCGGGGAGCCCTTGGTTTGCAGGGTGTCTACAATGAGCAGTTCTTC. This encodes CASSFRGALGLQGVYNEQFF.

There are a few counts of this clonotype. V gene TRBV6-1 combines with J gene TRBJ2-7; D may be TRBD1 or TRBD2 (5 bases each). V was cut by 11 bases and J by 4 bases, with 18 bases left in between. Germline assignment: CDR1 MNHNS and CDR2 SASEGT. The CDR3 totals 13 residues. As DNA, the CDR3 is TGTGCCGAAGGGAAGGGGACGTTTTACGAGCAGTACTTC. Encoded protein: CAEGKGTFYEQYF.

The chain recombines TRBV25-1 with TRBJ2-4; tentative D call: TRBD1 (5 bases). Germline-derived CDR1 and CDR2 are MGHDK and SYGVNS. This CDR3 is 16 amino acids long. V was clipped by 2 bases and J by 0 bases, with 11 bases between them. CDR3 region: CASSELTVLAKNIQYF. CDR3 DNA: TGTGCCAGCAGTGAACTGACAGTTTTAGCCAAAAACATTCAGTACTTC.

This clonotype came up a few times. The chain couples TRBV20-1 to TRBJ2-4, with 7 bases that match TRBD2. CDR1 is DFQATT, CDR2 SNEGSKA, per germline (reference sequence). CDR3 length: 19 residues. Losses at the gene ends were 1 base for V and 0 bases for J; bases not matched to a gene: 15. The CDR3 nucleotides are TGCAGTGCTAGAGCATTCACGGGGGGAGGCGCTCTAGCCAAAAACATTCAGTACTTC. This gives the protein CSARAFTGGGALAKNIQYF.

With respect to this clonotype: A much larger clone is a single base away; this may be a read error. J is TRBJ1-1 and V is TRBV5-6; D call uncertain. This CDR3 region has 14 residues. Per germline, CDR1 SGHDT and CDR2 YYEEEE. Trimming shortened V by 4 bases and J by 7 bases, and 17 bases separated the two germline ends. CDR3 loop: CASSPGHGRSEAFF. For the CDR3, the DNA is TGTGCCAGCAGCCCGGGCCATGGTCGGAGTGAAGCTTTCTTT.

The rearrangement uses TRBV28 and TRBJ2-1; D may be TRBD2 (7 bases). This CDR3 is built from 16 residues. V was shortened by 6 bases and J by 0 bases, with 15 bases between the two germline ends. Germline V gives CDR1 MDHEN, CDR2 SYDVKM. The CDR3: CASRGGAWSSYNEQFF. Written as DNA, the CDR3 is TGTGCCAGCAGGGGGGGGGCATGGAGCTCCTACAATGAGCAGTTCTTC.

This chain links TRBV13 with TRBJ2-4, with 7 bases lining up with TRBD1. The J call is in doubt because the DNA end fits TRBJ2-7 better. Germline V gene data show CDR1 as PRHDT and CDR2 as FYEKMQ (reference sequence). The CDR3 is made up of 19 amino acids. The chain's CDR3 is CASSPRAPNPGQRYYEQYF. CDR3 sequence (DNA): TGTGCCAGCAGTCCACGCGCCCCCAACCCGGGACAGCGATACTACGAGCAGTACTTC.

The V call is TRBV20-1, the J call TRBJ2-7; D could derive from TRBD1 or TRBD2 (6 bases each). Looked up from germline, CDR1 is DFQATT and CDR2 is SNEGSKA (reference sequence). The ends were cut back, 3 bases at V and 4 bases at J, with 19 bases in the middle. The CDR3 is made up of 15 amino acids. Written as DNA, the CDR3 is TGCAGTGCTAGGAGGGGGAGGCCACTCTCTTACGAGCAGTACTTC. It translates to CSARRGRPLSYEQYF.

The chain carries TRBV14 and TRBJ2-7; D gene unclear. Per germline, CDR1 SGHDN and CDR2 FVKESK. V lost 2 bases to trimming and J lost 2 bases, with 16 bases between them. The CDR3 sequence is 16 residues long. The CDR3 loop is CASSQLPYPHTYEQYF. CDR3 DNA sequence: TGTGCCAGCAGCCAACTCCCTTATCCCCATACCTACGAGCAGTACTTC.

The chain employs TRBV3-1 and TRBJ2-7; TRBD2 matches at 9 bases. After removal of 8 bases from V and 3 bases from J, the junction contained 11 bases not matched to a gene. Germline assignment: CDR1 LGHDT and CDR2 YNNKEL (reference sequence). This CDR3 is 15 amino acids long. The CDR3 coding sequence is TGTGCCAGCGGCCCCGGGACTAGCAGTTTCTACGAGCAGTACTTC. This codes for CASGPGTSSFYEQYF.

The table lists this clonotype with a few counts. The chain carries TRBV6-6 and TRBJ2-1; 9 bases fit TRBD1. With 5 bases clipped from V and 4 bases from J, the junction kept 6 bases outside the gene matches. Germline V gene lookup returns CDR1 MNHNY and CDR2 SVGAGI (reference sequence). This CDR3 is built from 15 residues. The chain's CDR3 is CASSPQGAAYNEQFF. As DNA, the CDR3 is TGTGCCAGCAGTCCACAGGGGGCAGCGTACAATGAGCAGTTCTTC.

This clonotype was recorded a few times. The chain recombines TRBV29-1 with TRBJ2-7, with TRBD1 matching over 7 bases. This CDR3 has 15 amino acids. In germline, CDR1 is SQVTM, CDR2 ANQGSEA. The V segment lost 4 bases and the J segment 0 bases; nucleotides outside the gene matches: 9. Here the CDR3 reads CSVVGGAESSYEQYF. The CDR3 DNA follows: TGCAGCGTTGTAGGGGGCGCAGAAAGCTCCTACGAGCAGTACTTC.

CDR3 region: CSATYPLGTGTNNEQFF. The DNA for the CDR3 is TGCAGTGCTACGTACCCGCTCGGGACAGGGACAAACAATGAGCAGTTCTTC. This chain links TRBV20-1 with TRBJ2-1; TRBD1 matches 9 bases. The ends lost 4 bases at V and 5 bases at J; junction bases unmatched: 15. The germline gives CDR1 DFQATT, CDR2 SNEGSKA (reference sequence). The CDR3 loop spans 17 amino acids.

The J gene is TRBJ2-1, the V gene TRBV5-1, with a weak D call TRBD2 (5 bases). The germline V gene encodes CDR1 SGHRS and CDR2 YFSETQ. The CDR3 has 15 amino acids. With 7 bases removed from V and 9 bases from J, the gap between germline ends came to 23 bases. The CDR3 here is CASGRTVGREVEQFF. The CDR3 region has the DNA TGCGCCAGCGGGCGGACTGTCGGACGAGAGGTTGAGCAGTTCTTC.

The table lists this clonotype with a few counts. V usage is TRBV6-2 or TRBV6-3 and J usage is TRBJ2-5, with unresolved D. V was trimmed by 5 bases and J by 3 bases, leaving 13 bases between them. Germline V gene lookup returns CDR1 MNHEY and CDR2 SVGEGT. The CDR3 length is 14 residues. CDR3 loop: CASSDYRPKETQYF. In DNA form, the CDR3 reads TGTGCCAGCAGTGATTACCGGCCAAAAGAGACCCAGTACTTC.

This chain links TRBV2 with TRBJ1-5; D is undetermined. Per germline, CDR1 SNHLY and CDR2 FYNNEI. V was cut by 3 bases and J by 6 bases, with 6 bases left in between. The CDR3 covers 12 residues. The CDR3, as DNA: TGTGCCAGCAGTGATTGGCGTCAGCCCCAGCATTTT. Protein product: CASSDWRQPQHF.

This chain uses TRBV4-3 with TRBJ1-5; D perhaps matches TRBD1 (5 bases). CDR3 length: 16 residues. V lost 0 bases, J lost 7 bases, and 16 bases lay in between. CDR1 is LGHNA and CDR2 is YSLEER in the germline V gene. CDR3 in DNA: TGCGCCAGCAGCCAAGATTACCTGACCGGGGGGCAGCCCCAGCATTTT. Its protein is CASSQDYLTGGQPQHF.